This TCR beta chain emerged from a study of PD-1 blockade in classical Hodgkin lymphoma. Profiled with immunoSEQ multiplex PCR; TCRdb holds only in-frame clones, not every one. The sample contains 15,000 or so clones, roughly 86% of which appear only once. With respect to this clone: Its target is unknown.

Regarding the study as a whole: What drove the repertoire differences, possibly disease activity or prior therapy, has not been defined. A reduction in baseline TCR diversity was reportedly seen in newly diagnosed patients relative to healthy donors. Complete responders started with a diversity level that resembled newly diagnosed patients at baseline. By cycle point C4D1, TCR diversity had risen significantly in CD4+ cells (but not CD8+ cells).

The CDR3 consists of 15 residues. Germline-derived CDR1 and CDR2 are SGDLS and YYNGEE. The ends were cut back, 0 bases at V and 2 bases at J, with 9 bases in the middle. Each patient experienced a relapse that followed autologous stem cell transplantation, and brentuximab vedotin exposure varied. V gene TRBV9 combines with J gene TRBJ2-1, with unresolved D. Sequencing was performed on peripheral blood mononuclear cells (PBMCs), taken at baseline. This receptor was identified in a human donor with classical Hodgkin lymphoma. The CDR3 spells CASSVGVVPYNEQFF. CDR3 bases: TGTGCCAGCAGCGTAGGGGTGGTCCCCTACAATGAGCAGTTCTTC.